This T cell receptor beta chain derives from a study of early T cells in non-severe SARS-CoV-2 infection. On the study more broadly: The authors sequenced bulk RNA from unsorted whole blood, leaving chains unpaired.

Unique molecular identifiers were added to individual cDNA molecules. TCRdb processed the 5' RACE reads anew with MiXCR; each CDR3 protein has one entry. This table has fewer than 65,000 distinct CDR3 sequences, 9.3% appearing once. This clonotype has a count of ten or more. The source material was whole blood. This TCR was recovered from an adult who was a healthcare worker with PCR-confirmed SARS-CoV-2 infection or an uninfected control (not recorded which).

The CDR3 DNA sequence: TGTGCCAGCAGTTCCCAAAACAGCTTTCAACAGCCCCAGCATTTT. Its translation: CASSSQNSFQQPQHF. The chain has TRBV28 and TRBJ1-5; D is unresolved. CDR3 length: 15 residues. V shed 4 bases and J shed 7 bases, with 17 bases lying between them. Germline V CDR1 and CDR2: MDHEN, SYDVKM.